These 19 T cell receptor beta chains were sequenced from one sample in a study of identical twins. TCRdb called the 5' RACE reads again in MiXCR, with one record for every CDR3 protein. Of hundreds of thousands of distinct CDR3 sequences listed, over 15% are singletons. These data also formed part of another study, on T cells expressing NK-cell markers.

Sequenced input: PBMCs. The receptor set was obtained from a woman aged 18-29 years in good health.

V usage is TRBV20-1 and J usage is TRBJ2-1; 13 bases are shared with TRBD2. V shed 6 bases, J shed 7 bases, and the junction held 15 bases outside the gene matches. In germline, CDR1 is DFQATT, CDR2 SNEGSKA (reference sequence). The CDR3 length is 17 residues. The DNA for the CDR3 is TGCAGTGCCAGAAGGACTAGCGGGGGACGGCCTAGGAATGAGCAGTTCTTC. This codes for CSARRTSGGRPRNEQFF.

The rearrangement joins TRBV12-3 or TRBV12-4 to TRBJ1-2, with D possibly being TRBD1 (5 bases). Trimming cost V 8 bases and J 7 bases, with 20 bases left between them. The CDR3 covers 14 residues. This chain's CDR3 is CASRRQTVKSGYTF. The CDR3 nucleotides are TGTGCCAGCCGGAGACAGACGGTAAAAAGTGGCTACACCTTC.

The chain is built from TRBV29-1 and TRBJ2-1; 8 bases line up with TRBD1. The germline gives CDR1 SQVTM, CDR2 ANQGSEA. Trimming removed 0 bases from V and 4 bases from J; junction bases left unmatched: 20. The CDR3 is 20 residues long. In DNA form, the CDR3 reads TGCAGCGTTGAAGACCCACAGGGGGACCACGGGCTATGGGCGTACAATGAGCAGTTCTTC. This codes for CSVEDPQGDHGLWAYNEQFF.

A few counts support this clonotype. This sequence joins TRBV9 and TRBJ2-2; no reliable D call. V gave up 0 bases and J gave up 8 bases, with 14 bases separating them. The CDR3 has 15 amino acids. Germline lookup yields CDR1 SGDLS and CDR2 YYNGEE. The CDR3 nucleotides are TGTGCCAGCAGCGTAGGGGTAGTGGAGAATGGGGAGCTGTTTTTT. Its protein product is CASSVGVVENGELFF.

V usage is TRBV20-1 and J usage is TRBJ2-7; weak D call: TRBD2 (5 bases). Trimming removed 3 bases from V and 7 bases from J, with 22 bases in between. The CDR3 runs 15 residues. CDR1 and CDR2 from the germline V gene are DFQATT and SNEGSKA (reference sequence). The CDR3 region has the DNA TGCAGTGCTAGCCCTGACTATACAAACTCATTGGAGCAGTACTTC. Translating it yields CSASPDYTNSLEQYF.

The V gene is TRBV20-1, the J gene TRBJ2-7, with D hard to call. V was cut by 1 base and J by 0 bases, with 7 bases left in between. Germline loops: CDR1 DFQATT, CDR2 SNEGSKA (reference sequence). There are 13 residues in the CDR3. In nucleotides, the CDR3 is TGCAGTGCTAGAGCGCCGGTCTCCTACGAGCAGTACTTC. Translation: CSARAPVSYEQYF.

The chain links TRBV20-1 to TRBJ2-3; 10 nucleotides line up with TRBD1. This CDR3 has 15 residues. The J segment lost 2 bases and the V segment lost 4 bases, leaving 6 bases of the junction unmatched. Per germline, CDR1 DFQATT and CDR2 SNEGSKA (reference sequence). Here the CDR3 reads CSANPGTGATDTQYF. The CDR3 DNA follows: TGCAGTGCTAACCCCGGGACAGGGGCCACAGATACGCAGTATTTT.

This clonotype was recorded at least ten times. The rearrangement uses TRBV12-3 or TRBV12-4 and TRBJ2-5; the D gene is possibly TRBD2 (5 bases). The CDR3 spans 17 residues. The V and J ends lost 2 bases and 4 bases respectively, with 20 bases between them. The CDR3 is CASSLRVGTRSPETQYF. The CDR3 nucleotides read TGTGCCAGCAGTTTACGCGTCGGCACTAGGAGTCCAGAGACCCAGTACTTC.

This clonotype was picked up a small number of times. The chain employs TRBV7-2 and TRBJ2-7; 9 nucleotides line up with TRBD1. The J segment lost 3 bases and the V segment lost 1 base, leaving 4 bases of the junction unmatched. Germline V lookup: CDR1 SGHTA, CDR2 FQGNSA. This CDR3 contains 15 residues. The CDR3 DNA is TGTGCCAGCAGCTTAGGGGGACAGGGTCTCTACGAGCAGTACTTC. Translated: CASSLGGQGLYEQYF.

In its sample, this clonotype was seen many times. V usage is TRBV12-5 and J usage is TRBJ1-5; D is unresolved. CDR1 and CDR2 from the germline V gene are LGHNT and FRNRAP. V was shortened by 0 bases and J by 1 base, with 7 bases between the two germline ends. This CDR3 spans 15 amino acids. The CDR3 DNA sequence: TGTGCTAGTGGTTTGGTACAAGTAAGCAATCAGCCCCAGCATTTT. It translates to CASGLVQVSNQPQHF.

The sample holds many counts of this clonotype. This chain connects TRBV12-3 or TRBV12-4 to TRBJ1-5; 7 nucleotides align to TRBD1. The CDR3 is made up of 14 amino acids. Losses at the gene ends were 4 bases for V and 4 bases for J; bases not matched to a gene: 4. The CDR3 coding sequence is TGTGCCAGCAGTTCCCAGGGGGGGAATCAGCCCCAGCATTTT. Its protein is CASSSQGGNQPQHF.

In its sample, this clonotype was seen a few times. The V call is TRBV20-1, the J call TRBJ2-7; TRBD1 agrees at 11 bases. CDR3 length: 13 amino acids. With V trimmed by 6 bases and J by 5 bases, 6 bases remained unmatched. The germline V gene has CDR1 DFQATT and CDR2 SNEGSKA (reference sequence). CDR3 bases: TGCAGTGCGGACCGGGACAGGGGGGACGAGCAGTACTTC. Protein: CSADRDRGDEQYF.

This clonotype was picked up many times. V is TRBV5-1 and J is TRBJ2-4; the match to TRBD2 covers 12 bases. The germline gives CDR1 SGHRS, CDR2 YFSETQ. This CDR3 comprises 16 residues. Trimming at V came to 4 bases and at J to 3 bases, leaving 5 bases not matched to a gene. This CDR3 is CASSPWTSGVKNIQYF. CDR3 nucleotide sequence: TGCGCCAGCAGCCCCTGGACTAGCGGGGTCAAAAACATTCAGTACTTC.

This clonotype was counted between two and nine times. The J gene is TRBJ2-7, the V gene TRBV27; D tentatively reads TRBD1 or TRBD2 (5 bases each). CDR1 and CDR2 (germline): MNHEY, SMNVEV (reference sequence). CDR3 length equals 14 residues. V shed 3 bases and J shed 2 bases, with 11 bases lying between them. This chain's CDR3 is CASSLRGTPYEQYF. Written as DNA, the CDR3 is TGTGCCAGCAGTTTGAGGGGAACTCCCTACGAGCAGTACTTC.

This clonotype was found a few times. The chain uses TRBV6-1 and TRBJ2-3; weak D call: TRBD2 (7 bases). Deletions cut 6 bases from V and 4 bases from J, with 17 bases between. The germline gives CDR1 MNHNS, CDR2 SASEGT. The CDR3 has 15 residues. The DNA for the CDR3 is TGTGCCAGCAGCCCCGGTGGGGGGGCGGCAGATACGCAGTATTTT. Amino acids: CASSPGGGAADTQYF.

The V gene is TRBV10-1, the J gene TRBJ2-3; TRBD2 matches 8 bases. The CDR3 has 14 residues. Losses at the gene ends were 3 bases for V and 4 bases for J; bases not matched to a gene: 3. Germline V CDR1 and CDR2: WNHNN, SYGVQD (reference sequence). The CDR3 nucleotides read TGCGCCAGCAGTGATCGGGGGGGCCCAGATACGCAGTATTTT. It specifies CASSDRGGPDTQYF.

This clonotype turned up a few times. This chain connects TRBV29-1 to TRBJ2-5; D unresolved. V was trimmed by 1 base and J by 1 base, leaving 7 bases between them. The CDR3 has 13 amino acids. Germline CDR1 SQVTM, CDR2 ANQGSEA. The CDR3 DNA reads TGCAGCGTTGAAGGCACACTCCAAGAGACCCAGTACTTC. As protein: CSVEGTLQETQYF.

The chain joins TRBV21-1 to TRBJ2-3; the table's D gene call, TRBD1, was not cross checked with the DNA. TRBV21-1 is assigned pseudogene status. The CDR3 is 17 residues long. The CDR3 bases are TGTGCCAGCAGCAAAGCGCCGACAGGGTCTAGCACAGATACGCAGTATTTT. Protein product: CASSKAPTGSSTDTQYF.

This CDR3 is CASSLGEGLGPQHF. In DNA form, the CDR3 reads TGCGCCAGCAGCTTGGGGGAGGGCCTAGGGCCCCAGCATTTT. This sequence joins TRBV5-1 and TRBJ1-5; the D is unclear. The length of the CDR3 is 14 residues. V was clipped by 0 bases and J by 9 bases, with 13 bases between them. CDR1 is SGHRS and CDR2 is YFSETQ in the germline V gene.